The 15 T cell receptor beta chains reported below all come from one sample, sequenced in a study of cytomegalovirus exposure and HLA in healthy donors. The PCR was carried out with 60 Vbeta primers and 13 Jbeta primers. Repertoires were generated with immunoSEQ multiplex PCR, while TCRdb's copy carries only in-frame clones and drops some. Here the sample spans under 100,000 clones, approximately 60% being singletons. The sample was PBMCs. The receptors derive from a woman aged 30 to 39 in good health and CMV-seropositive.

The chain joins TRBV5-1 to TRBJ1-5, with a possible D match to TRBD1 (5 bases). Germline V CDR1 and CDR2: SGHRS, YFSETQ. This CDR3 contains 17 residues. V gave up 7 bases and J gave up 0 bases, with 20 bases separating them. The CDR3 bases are TGCGCCAGCCCCGCGGACAAGAAAGAGTATAGCAATCAGCCCCAGCATTTT. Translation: CASPADKKEYSNQPQHF.

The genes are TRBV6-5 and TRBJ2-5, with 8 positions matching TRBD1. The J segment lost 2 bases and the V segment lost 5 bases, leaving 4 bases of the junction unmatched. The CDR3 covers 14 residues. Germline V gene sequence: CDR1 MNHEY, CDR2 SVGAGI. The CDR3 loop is CASSPRGRQETQYF. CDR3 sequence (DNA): TGTGCCAGCAGTCCCAGGGGGCGTCAAGAGACCCAGTACTTC.

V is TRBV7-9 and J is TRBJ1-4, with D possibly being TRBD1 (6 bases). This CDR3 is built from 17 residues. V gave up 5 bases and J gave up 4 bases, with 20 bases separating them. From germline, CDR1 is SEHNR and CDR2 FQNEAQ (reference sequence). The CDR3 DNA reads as TGTGCCAGCAGCCCCTCTCCCGGGACAAGTAGTAATGAAAAACTGTTTTTT. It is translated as CASSPSPGTSSNEKLFF.

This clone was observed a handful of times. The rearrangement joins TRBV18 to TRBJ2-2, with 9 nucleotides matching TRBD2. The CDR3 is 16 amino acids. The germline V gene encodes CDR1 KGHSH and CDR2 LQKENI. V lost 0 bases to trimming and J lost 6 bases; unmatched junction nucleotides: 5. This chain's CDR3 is CASSPPFRTSAGELFF. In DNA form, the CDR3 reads TGTGCCAGCTCACCACCGTTTCGGACTAGCGCCGGGGAGCTGTTTTTT.

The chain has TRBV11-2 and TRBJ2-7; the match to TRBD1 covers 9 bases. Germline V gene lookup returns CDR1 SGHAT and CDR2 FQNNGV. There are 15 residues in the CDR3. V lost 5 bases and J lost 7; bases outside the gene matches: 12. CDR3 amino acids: CASSEPGTGSWEQYF. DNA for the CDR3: TGTGCCAGCAGCGAGCCCGGGACAGGGAGTTGGGAGCAGTACTTC.

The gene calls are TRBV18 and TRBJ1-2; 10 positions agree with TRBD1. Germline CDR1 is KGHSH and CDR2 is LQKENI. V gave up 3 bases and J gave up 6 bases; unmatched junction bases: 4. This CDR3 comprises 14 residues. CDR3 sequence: CASSPDRGLHGYTF. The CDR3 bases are TGTGCCAGCTCACCTGACAGGGGGCTCCATGGCTACACCTTC.

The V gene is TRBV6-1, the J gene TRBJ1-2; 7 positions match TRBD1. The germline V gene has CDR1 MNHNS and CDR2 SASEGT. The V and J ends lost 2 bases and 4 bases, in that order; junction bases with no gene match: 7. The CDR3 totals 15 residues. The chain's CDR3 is CASSETSAGGYGYTF. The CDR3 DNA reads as TGTGCCAGCAGTGAAACCTCGGCAGGGGGCTATGGCTACACCTTC.

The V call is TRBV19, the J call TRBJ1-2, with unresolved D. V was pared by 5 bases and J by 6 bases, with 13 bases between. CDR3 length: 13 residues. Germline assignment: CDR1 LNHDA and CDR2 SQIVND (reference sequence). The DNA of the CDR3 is TGTGCCAGTAGTCCCGGGGTTGAAAATGGCTACACCTTC. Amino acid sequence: CASSPGVENGYTF.

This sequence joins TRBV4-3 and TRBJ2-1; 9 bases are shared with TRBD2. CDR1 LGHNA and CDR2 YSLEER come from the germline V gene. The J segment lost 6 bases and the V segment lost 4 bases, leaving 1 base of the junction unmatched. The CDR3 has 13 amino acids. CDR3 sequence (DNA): TGCGCCAGCAGCCGCGGGGGGGGCAATGAGCAGTTCTTC. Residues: CASSRGGGNEQFF.

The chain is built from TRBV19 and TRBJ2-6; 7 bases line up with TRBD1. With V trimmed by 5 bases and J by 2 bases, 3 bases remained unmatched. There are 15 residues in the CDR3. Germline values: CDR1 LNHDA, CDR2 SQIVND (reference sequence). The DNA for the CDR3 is TGTGCCAGTAGTCTGGGGACAGCTGGGGCCAACGTCCTGACTTTC. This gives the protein CASSLGTAGANVLTF.

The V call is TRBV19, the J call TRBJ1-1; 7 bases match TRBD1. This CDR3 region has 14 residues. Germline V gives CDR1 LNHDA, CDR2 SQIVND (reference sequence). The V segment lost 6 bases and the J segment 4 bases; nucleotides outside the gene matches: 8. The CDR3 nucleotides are TGTGCCAGTAGGTTTCAGGGACAGAGCACTGAAGCTTTCTTT. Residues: CASRFQGQSTEAFF.

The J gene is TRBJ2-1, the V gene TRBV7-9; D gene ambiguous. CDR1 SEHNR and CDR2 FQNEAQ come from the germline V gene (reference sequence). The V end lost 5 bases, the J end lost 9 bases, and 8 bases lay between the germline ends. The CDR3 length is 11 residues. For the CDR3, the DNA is TGTGCCAGCAGCCTAGGTCGTGAGCAGTTCTTC. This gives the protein CASSLGREQFF. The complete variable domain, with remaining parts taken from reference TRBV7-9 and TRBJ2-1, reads DTGVSQNPRHKITKRGQNVTFRCDPISEHNRLYWYRQTLGQGPEFLTYFQNEAQLEKSRLLSDRFSAERPKGSFSTLEIQRTEQGDSAMYLCASSLGREQFFGPGTRLTVL.

CDR3 loop: CASSSITRDRAAYEQYF. DNA of the CDR3: TGTGCCAGCAGCTCTATAACCCGGGACAGGGCGGCCTACGAGCAGTACTTC. The V call is TRBV28, the J call TRBJ2-7; 9 bases fit TRBD1. Germline CDR1 reads MDHEN; CDR2 reads SYDVKM. The V gene end was trimmed by 6 bases and the J gene end by 2 bases; junction bases not matched to a gene: 14. The CDR3 covers 17 residues. The full variable domain, its missing parts supplied by reference TRBV28 and TRBJ2-7, is DVKVTQSSRYLVKRTGEKVFLECVQDMDHENMFWYRQDPGLGLRLIYFSYDVKMKEKGDIPEGYSVSREKKERFSLILESASTNQTSMYLCASSSITRDRAAYEQYFGPGTRLTVT.

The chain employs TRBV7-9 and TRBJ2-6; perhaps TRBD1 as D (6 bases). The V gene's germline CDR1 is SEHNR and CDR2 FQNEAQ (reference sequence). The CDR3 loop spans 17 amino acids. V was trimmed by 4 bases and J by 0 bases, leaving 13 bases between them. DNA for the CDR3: TGTGCCAGCAGCTCTCGCGGACAGCGCTCTGGGGCCAACGTCCTGACTTTC. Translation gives CASSSRGQRSGANVLTF.

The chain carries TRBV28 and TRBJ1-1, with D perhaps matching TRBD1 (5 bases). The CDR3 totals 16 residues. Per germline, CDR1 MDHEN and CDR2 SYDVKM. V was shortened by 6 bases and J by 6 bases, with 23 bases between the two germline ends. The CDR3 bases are TGTGCCAGCAGCACCTCTTCGTTATGGAGGGACCCTGAAGCTTTCTTT. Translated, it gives CASSTSSLWRDPEAFF.